This T cell receptor beta chain derives from a study of blood T cell repertoires in COVID-19. Across the study: PBMCs, B-cell-depleted T cells, or T cells were the source of the cDNA or gDNA that made up the material.

V gave up 4 bases and J gave up 2 bases; unmatched junction bases: 8. The CDR3 totals 17 residues. Per germline, CDR1 SGHRS and CDR2 YFSETQ. The data were produced by immunoSEQ multiplex PCR, yet TCRdb's version contains in-frame clones alone and is incomplete. The table includes 200,000 to 250,000 clones, around 82% detected once. This chain joins TRBV5-1 and TRBJ2-3; TRBD2 matches at 12 bases. The sequenced sample consisted of peripheral blood. This clonotype was obtained from a woman aged 70 to 79 with acute or convalescent COVID-19. The CDR3: CASSPLTSGGYTDTQYF. In nucleotides, the CDR3 is TGCGCCAGCAGCCCCTTGACTAGCGGGGGATACACAGATACGCAGTATTTT.